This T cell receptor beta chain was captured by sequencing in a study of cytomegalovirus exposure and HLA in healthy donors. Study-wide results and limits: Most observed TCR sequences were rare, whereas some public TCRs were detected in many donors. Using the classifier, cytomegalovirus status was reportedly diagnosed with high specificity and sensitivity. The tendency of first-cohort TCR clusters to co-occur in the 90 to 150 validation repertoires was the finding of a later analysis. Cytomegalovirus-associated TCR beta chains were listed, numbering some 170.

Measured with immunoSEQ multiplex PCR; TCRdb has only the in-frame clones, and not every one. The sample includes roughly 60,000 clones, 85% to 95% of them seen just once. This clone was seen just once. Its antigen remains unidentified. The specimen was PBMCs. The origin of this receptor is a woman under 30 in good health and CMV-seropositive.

Here the CDR3 DNA reads TGTGCCTGGAGTAACAATTACGAGCAGTACTTC. Amino acid sequence: CAWSNNYEQYF. The chain joins TRBV30 to TRBJ2-7, with D uncertain. This CDR3 is 11 amino acids long. Trimming took 2 bases from V and 4 from J, leaving 6 bases between them. Per germline, CDR1 GTSNPN and CDR2 SVGIG (reference sequence).